This T cell receptor (beta chain) was sequenced during a study of OX40 agonist ivuxolimab in advanced cancers. Libraries were prepared by immunoSEQ multiplex PCR; TCRdb keeps only in-frame clonotypes and omits some of them. The sample carries over 75,000 clones, 90% to 95% recorded once. The CDR3 has 18 residues. Germline CDR1 SGHTA, CDR2 FQGNSA. The ends were cut back, 2 bases at V and 8 bases at J, with 27 bases in the middle. This sample comprised CD4+ or CD8+ T cells sorted from blood, obtained in a trial of the OX40 agonist ivuxolimab. The chain joins TRBV7-2 to TRBJ1-1; possible D gene TRBD1, 5 bases. This receptor was identified in an adult with an advanced solid tumor such as melanoma, head and neck, liver or kidney cancer. Here the CDR3 reads CASSLRAGGGSSRIEAFF. The CDR3 DNA reads TGTGCCAGCAGCTTACGAGCTGGGGGGGGGAGCTCCCGTATCGAAGCTTTCTTT.